The 18 T cell receptor beta chains below come from one sample, sequenced in a study of T cells in Graves' hyperthyroidism and ophthalmopathy. TCR beta CDR3 sequences were amplified from RNA transcripts. First-round RT-PCR targeting the TCR CDR3 was performed with the HTBI primer set. Each CDR3 protein gets one entry after TCRdb re-called the multiplex PCR reads with MiXCR. The profile shows fewer than 800,000 distinct CDR3 sequences, roughly 17% of them singletons. Sequences were obtained from blood. These receptors were collected from a young man with Graves' hyperthyroidism.

The J gene is TRBJ2-5, the V gene TRBV5-1; either TRBD1 or TRBD2 may supply D (6 bases each). CDR1 SGHRS and CDR2 YFSETQ come from the germline V gene. V was pared by 4 bases and J by 5 bases, with 12 bases between. CDR3 length: 13 amino acids. CDR3 loop: CASSNPGAETQYF. As DNA, the CDR3 is TGCGCCAGCAGCAATCCGGGGGCTGAGACCCAGTACTTC.

This clonotype was recorded many times. The CDR3 loop is CASSLPLGPKYGYTF. DNA for the CDR3: TGTGCCAGCAGTTTGCCCCTGGGACCCAAGTATGGCTACACCTTC. V gene TRBV28 combines with J gene TRBJ1-2, with D perhaps matching TRBD1 (5 bases). Germline V gives CDR1 MDHEN, CDR2 SYDVKM. V was pared by 3 bases and J by 5 bases, with 16 bases between. The CDR3 has 15 amino acids.

This clonotype has a handful of counts. The chain couples TRBV6-1 to TRBJ1-5; TRBD1 might be the D (6 bases). Germline V gene data show CDR1 as MNHNS and CDR2 as SASEGT. This CDR3 has 16 amino acids. V lost 6 bases, J lost 0 bases, and 15 bases lay in between. CDR3 in amino acids: CASSPRDMYSNQPQHF. CDR3 coding DNA: TGTGCCAGCAGCCCACGGGACATGTATAGCAATCAGCCCCAGCATTTT.

The chain couples TRBV27 to TRBJ2-3; 10 bases line up with TRBD1. Germline V gives CDR1 MNHEY, CDR2 SMNVEV (reference sequence). Losses at the gene ends were 2 bases for V and 4 bases for J; bases not matched to a gene: 6. The length of the CDR3 is 16 residues. CDR3 sequence reads: CASSLAGTGDADTQYF. Written as DNA, the CDR3 is TGTGCCAGCAGTTTAGCCGGGACAGGGGATGCAGATACGCAGTATTTT.

This clonotype was seen more than once but under ten times. V and J are TRBV9 and TRBJ2-2; 8 nucleotides line up with TRBD1. The V segment lost 5 bases and the J segment 5 bases; nucleotides outside the gene matches: 5. The CDR3 length is 14 residues. Germline V lookup: CDR1 SGDLS, CDR2 YYNGEE. CDR3: CASRDRVGTGELFF. CDR3 coding DNA: TGTGCCAGCAGGGACAGGGTGGGGACCGGGGAGCTGTTTTTT. Filled out from reference TRBV9 and TRBJ2-2, the complete variable domain reads DSGVTQTPKHLITATGQRVTLRCSPRSGDLSVYWYQQSLDQGLQFLIQYYNGEERAKGNILERFSAQQFPDLHSELNLSSLELGDSALYFCASRDRVGTGELFFGEGSRLTVL.

This sequence joins TRBV3-1 and TRBJ2-2; 8 nucleotides line up with TRBD1. Trimming took 4 bases from V and 7 from J; bases not matched to a gene: 8. The CDR3 contains 15 residues. Germline values: CDR1 LGHDT, CDR2 YNNKEL (reference sequence). The CDR3 nucleotides read TGTGCCAGCAGCCGGCTTCAGGGGGCTGGCGGGGAGCTGTTTTTT. This encodes CASSRLQGAGGELFF.

This clonotype was counted between two and nine times. The J gene is TRBJ2-1, the V gene TRBV29-1; a weak D match, TRBD1 (5 bases). The length of the CDR3 is 12 residues. Trimming left V 7 bases short and J 4 bases short, with 11 bases between. Germline assignment: CDR1 SQVTM and CDR2 ANQGSEA. CDR3 bases: TGCAGCGCCCAGACAGAATACAATGAGCAGTTCTTC. It yields the protein CSAQTEYNEQFF.

This clonotype was seen repeatedly, ten times or more. This sequence joins TRBV3-1 and TRBJ2-7; D may be TRBD2 (5 bases). Germline V gene sequence: CDR1 LGHDT, CDR2 YNNKEL (reference sequence). This CDR3 comprises 13 residues. Trimming removed 6 bases at V and 3 bases at J, with 12 bases between. CDR3: CASSPSGVYEQYF. Written as DNA, the CDR3 is TGTGCCAGCAGTCCCTCCGGGGTCTACGAGCAGTACTTC.

This clonotype was recorded at least ten times. The chain uses TRBV12-3 or TRBV12-4 and TRBJ2-7; D is unclear. The length of the CDR3 is 12 residues. Deletions cut 3 bases from V and 1 base from J, with 4 bases between. CDR3 amino acids: CASSFRSYEQYF. The CDR3 bases are TGTGCCAGCAGTTTCCGGTCCTACGAGCAGTACTTC.

The sample holds many counts of this clonotype. The chain is built from TRBV29-1 and TRBJ2-1; 9 bases align to TRBD2. Germline values: CDR1 SQVTM, CDR2 ANQGSEA. V lost 6 bases, J lost 4 bases, and 13 bases stayed unmatched. CDR3 size: 16 residues. CDR3 sequence: CSVNPSGAIVYNEQFF. The CDR3 DNA sequence: TGCAGCGTGAACCCTAGCGGGGCTATAGTATACAATGAGCAGTTCTTC.

V gene TRBV12-5 combines with J gene TRBJ1-4, with D possibly matching TRBD1 (6 bases). Per germline, CDR1 LGHNT and CDR2 FRNRAP. This CDR3 has 18 amino acids. V was trimmed by 2 bases and J by 4 bases, leaving 20 bases between them. The CDR3 DNA sequence: TGTGCTAGTGGTTTGTGGGGGGGGCGCTTTCTAGGTAATGAAAAACTGTTTTTT. Translated, it gives CASGLWGGRFLGNEKLFF.

This clonotype has more than one count but fewer than ten. J is TRBJ2-3 and V is TRBV6-2 or TRBV6-3; D remains unclear. The germline CDR1 and CDR2 sequences are MNHEY and SVGEGT. With 5 bases removed from V and 6 bases from J, the gap between germline ends came to 9 bases. The CDR3 runs 12 residues. Written as DNA, the CDR3 is TGTGCCAGCAGTACCCCGGTTGATACGCAGTATTTT. Translated, it gives CASSTPVDTQYF.

This clonotype was detected many times. This sequence joins TRBV27 and TRBJ2-1, with D perhaps TRBD1 (5 bases). This CDR3 is 17 amino acids long. Looked up from germline, CDR1 is MNHEY and CDR2 is SMNVEV (reference sequence). V lost 5 bases and J 3 bases, leaving 20 bases between the germline ends. CDR3 region: CASSRRTRQKSYNEQFF. CDR3 nucleotides: TGTGCCAGCAGTCGAAGGACGCGACAGAAAAGCTACAATGAGCAGTTCTTC.

This clonotype was seen ten or more times. V and J are TRBV7-2 and TRBJ2-5; 9 bases match TRBD1. V lost 6 bases and J lost 0; bases outside the gene matches: 5. The CDR3 runs to 15 residues. Looked up from germline, CDR1 is SGHTA and CDR2 is FQGNSA. CDR3 bases: TGTGCCAGCAGTTCCGGGACAGGGTACCAAGAGACCCAGTACTTC. Protein: CASSSGTGYQETQYF.

The rearrangement uses TRBV3-2 and TRBJ2-1; the table calls TRBD2, which could not be checked here. TRBV3-2 is recorded as a pseudogene. The length of the CDR3 is 17 residues. CDR3: CASSQAEREGRADEQFF. In DNA, the CDR3 is TGTGCCAGCAGCCAAGCTGAGCGGGAGGGCCGGGCGGATGAGCAGTTCTTC.

This clonotype has a handful of counts. The V call is TRBV7-3, the J call TRBJ2-3; TRBD2 agrees at 8 bases. With 2 bases clipped from V and 5 bases from J, the junction kept 6 bases outside the gene matches. Germline V gives CDR1 SGHTA, CDR2 FQGTGA. This CDR3 has 15 residues. CDR3 nucleotides: TGTGCCAGCAGCTTATTTAGCGGGAATGGAGATACGCAGTATTTT. It specifies CASSLFSGNGDTQYF.

This clonotype was seen more than once but under ten times. The gene calls are TRBV28 and TRBJ1-2; maybe TRBD1 (5 bases). This CDR3 contains 15 residues. The germline V and J ends were trimmed by 4 bases and 3 bases, with 15 bases remaining between them. Germline-derived CDR1 and CDR2 are MDHEN and SYDVKM. Written as DNA, the CDR3 is TGTGCCAGCAGTTATCAGGGTGAACTTTACTATGGCTACACCTTC. It is translated as CASSYQGELYYGYTF.

V is TRBV15 and J is TRBJ1-5, with TRBD1 identical over 10 bases. With 3 bases clipped from V and 8 bases from J, the junction kept 7 bases outside the gene matches. Germline-derived CDR1 and CDR2 are LNHNV and YYDKDF (reference sequence). This CDR3 contains 15 residues. The CDR3 sequence is CATSSDRGLGKPQHF. CDR3 in DNA: TGTGCCACCAGCAGCGACAGGGGGCTGGGGAAGCCCCAGCATTTT. The entire variable domain, with the rest obtained from reference TRBV15 and TRBJ1-5, is as follows: DAMVIQNPRYQVTQFGKPVTLSCSQTLNHNVMYWYQQKSSQAPKLLFHYYDKDFNNEADTPDNFQSRRPNTSFCFLDIRSPGLGDTAMYLCATSSDRGLGKPQHFGDGTRLSIL.